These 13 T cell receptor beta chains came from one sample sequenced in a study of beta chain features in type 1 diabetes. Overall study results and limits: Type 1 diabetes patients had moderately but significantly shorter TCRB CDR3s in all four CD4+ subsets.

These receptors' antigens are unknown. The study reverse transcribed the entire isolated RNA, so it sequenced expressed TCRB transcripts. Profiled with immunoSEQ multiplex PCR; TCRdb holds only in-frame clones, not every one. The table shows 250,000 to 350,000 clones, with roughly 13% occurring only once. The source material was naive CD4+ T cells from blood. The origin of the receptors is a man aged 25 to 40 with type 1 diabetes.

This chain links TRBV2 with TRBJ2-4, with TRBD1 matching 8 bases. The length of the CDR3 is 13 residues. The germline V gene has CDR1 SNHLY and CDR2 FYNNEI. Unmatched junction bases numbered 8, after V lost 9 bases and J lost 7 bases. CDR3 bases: TGTGCCAGAGGGACAGGAGCGGCCAACATTCAGTACTTC. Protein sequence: CARGTGAANIQYF.

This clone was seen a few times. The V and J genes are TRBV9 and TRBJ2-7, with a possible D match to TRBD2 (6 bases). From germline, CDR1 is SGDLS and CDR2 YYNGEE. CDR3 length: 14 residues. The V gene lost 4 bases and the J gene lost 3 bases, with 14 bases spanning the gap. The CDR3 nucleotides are TGTGCCAGCAGCCCGGTAGTTAGCGGCTACGAGCAGTACTTC. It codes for CASSPVVSGYEQYF.

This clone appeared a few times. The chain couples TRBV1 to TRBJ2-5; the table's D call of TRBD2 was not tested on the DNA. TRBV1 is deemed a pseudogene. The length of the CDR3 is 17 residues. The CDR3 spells CTSSQGTSGRVRETQYF. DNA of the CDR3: TGCACCAGCAGCCAGGGGACTAGCGGGAGGGTTCGGGAGACCCAGTACTTC.

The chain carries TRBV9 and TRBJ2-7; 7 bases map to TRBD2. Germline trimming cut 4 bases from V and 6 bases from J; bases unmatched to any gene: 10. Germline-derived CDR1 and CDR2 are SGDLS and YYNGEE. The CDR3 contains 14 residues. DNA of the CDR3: TGTGCCAGCAGCATTGGGACTACATTTGGCGAGCAGTACTTC. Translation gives CASSIGTTFGEQYF.

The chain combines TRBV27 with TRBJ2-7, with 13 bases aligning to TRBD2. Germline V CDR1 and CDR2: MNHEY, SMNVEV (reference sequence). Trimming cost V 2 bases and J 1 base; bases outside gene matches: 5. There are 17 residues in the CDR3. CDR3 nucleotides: TGTGCCAGCAGTTTACAGATGGGACTAGCGGGATCCTACGAGCAGTACTTC. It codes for CASSLQMGLAGSYEQYF.

The CDR3 DNA follows: TGTGCCAGCAGCGTCCAGGGGCTTAGGAATCAGCCCCAGCATTTT. Protein sequence: CASSVQGLRNQPQHF. The V and J genes are TRBV27 and TRBJ1-5; weak D call: TRBD1 (6 bases). CDR3 size: 15 residues. Germline V lookup: CDR1 MNHEY, CDR2 SMNVEV (reference sequence). The V and J ends lost 6 bases and 4 bases respectively, with 16 bases between them.

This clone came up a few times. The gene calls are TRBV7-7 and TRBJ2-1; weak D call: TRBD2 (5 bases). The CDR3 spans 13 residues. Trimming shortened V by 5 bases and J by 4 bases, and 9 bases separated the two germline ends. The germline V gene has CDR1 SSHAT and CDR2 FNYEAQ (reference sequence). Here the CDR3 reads CASSIGLYNEQFF. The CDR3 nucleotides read TGTGCCAGCAGCATTGGACTTTACAATGAGCAGTTCTTC.

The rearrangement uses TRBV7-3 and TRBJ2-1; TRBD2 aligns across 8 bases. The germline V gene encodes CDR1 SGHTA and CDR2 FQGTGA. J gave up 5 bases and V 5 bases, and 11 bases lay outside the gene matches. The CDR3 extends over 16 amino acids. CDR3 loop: CASSPRASGSNNEQFF. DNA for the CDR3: TGTGCCAGCAGCCCCAGGGCGAGCGGGAGCAACAATGAGCAGTTCTTC.

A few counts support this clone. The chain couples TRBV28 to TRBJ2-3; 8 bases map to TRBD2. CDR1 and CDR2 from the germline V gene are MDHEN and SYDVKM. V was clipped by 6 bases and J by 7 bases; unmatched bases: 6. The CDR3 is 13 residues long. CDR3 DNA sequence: TGTGCCAGCAGCCGGACTAGCCCAAATACGCAGTATTTT. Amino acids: CASSRTSPNTQYF.

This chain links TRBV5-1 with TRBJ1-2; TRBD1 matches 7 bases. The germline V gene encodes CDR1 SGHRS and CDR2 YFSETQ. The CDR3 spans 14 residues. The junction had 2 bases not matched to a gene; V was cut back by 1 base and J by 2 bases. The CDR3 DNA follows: TGCGCCAGCAGCTTGACGACAGGGAACTATGGCTACACCTTC. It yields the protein CASSLTTGNYGYTF.

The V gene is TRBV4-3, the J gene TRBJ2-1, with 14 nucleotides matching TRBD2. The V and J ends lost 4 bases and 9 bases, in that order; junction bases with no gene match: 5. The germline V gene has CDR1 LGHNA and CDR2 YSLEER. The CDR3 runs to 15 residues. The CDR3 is CASSRGLAGVGEQFF. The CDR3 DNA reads TGCGCCAGCAGCCGGGGACTAGCGGGAGTCGGTGAGCAGTTCTTC.

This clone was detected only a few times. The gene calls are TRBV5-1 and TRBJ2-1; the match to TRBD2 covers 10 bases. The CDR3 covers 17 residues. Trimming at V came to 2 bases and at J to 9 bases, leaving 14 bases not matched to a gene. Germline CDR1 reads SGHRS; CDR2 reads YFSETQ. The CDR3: CASSLGLAVPPGGEQFF. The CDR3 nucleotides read TGCGCCAGCAGCTTAGGACTAGCGGTTCCGCCGGGGGGTGAGCAGTTCTTC.

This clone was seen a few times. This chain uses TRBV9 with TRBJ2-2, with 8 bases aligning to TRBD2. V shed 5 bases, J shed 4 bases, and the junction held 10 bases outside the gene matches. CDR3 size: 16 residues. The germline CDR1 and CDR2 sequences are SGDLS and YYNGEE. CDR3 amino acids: CASSEPGLDSTGELFF. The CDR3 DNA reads TGTGCCAGCAGTGAGCCGGGACTAGATTCCACCGGGGAGCTGTTTTTT.